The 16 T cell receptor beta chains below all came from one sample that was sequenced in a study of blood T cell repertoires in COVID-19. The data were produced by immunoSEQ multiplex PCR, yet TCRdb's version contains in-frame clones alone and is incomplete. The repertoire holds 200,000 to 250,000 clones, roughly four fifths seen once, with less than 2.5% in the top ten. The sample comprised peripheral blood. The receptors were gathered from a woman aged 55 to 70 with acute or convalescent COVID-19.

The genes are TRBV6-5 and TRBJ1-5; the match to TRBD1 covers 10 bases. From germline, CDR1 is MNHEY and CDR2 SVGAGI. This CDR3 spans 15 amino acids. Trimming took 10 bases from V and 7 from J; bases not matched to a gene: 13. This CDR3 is CATQPGQGLDQPQHF. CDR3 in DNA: TGTGCCACCCAACCGGGACAGGGGTTAGACCAGCCCCAGCATTTT.

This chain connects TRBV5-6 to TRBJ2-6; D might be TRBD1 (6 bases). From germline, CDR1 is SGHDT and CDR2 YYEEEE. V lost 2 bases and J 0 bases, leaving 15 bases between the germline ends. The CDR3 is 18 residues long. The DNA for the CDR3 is TGTGCCAGCAGCTTCACAGGGTTTTCAAGCTCTGGGGCCAACGTCCTGACTTTC. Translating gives CASSFTGFSSSGANVLTF.

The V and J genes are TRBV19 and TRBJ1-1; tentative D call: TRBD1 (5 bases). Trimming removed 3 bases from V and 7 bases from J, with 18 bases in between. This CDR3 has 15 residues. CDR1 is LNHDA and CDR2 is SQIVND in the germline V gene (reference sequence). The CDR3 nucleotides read TGTGCCAGTAGTATCCGCCAGGGAGGAGGAGGTGAAGCTTTCTTT. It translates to CASSIRQGGGGEAFF.

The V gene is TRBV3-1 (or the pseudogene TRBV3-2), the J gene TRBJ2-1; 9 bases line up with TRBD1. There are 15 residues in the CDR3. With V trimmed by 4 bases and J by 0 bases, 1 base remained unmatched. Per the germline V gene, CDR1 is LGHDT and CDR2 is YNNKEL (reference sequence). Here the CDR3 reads CASSPQGASYNEQFF. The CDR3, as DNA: TGTGCCAGCAGCCCACAGGGGGCCTCCTACAATGAGCAGTTCTTC.

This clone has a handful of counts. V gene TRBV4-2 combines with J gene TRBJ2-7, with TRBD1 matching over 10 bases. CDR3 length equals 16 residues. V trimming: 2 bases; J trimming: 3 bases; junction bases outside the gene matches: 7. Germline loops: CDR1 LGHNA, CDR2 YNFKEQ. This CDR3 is CASSQLAGTGVYEQYF. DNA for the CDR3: TGTGCCAGCAGCCAACTTGCCGGGACAGGGGTCTACGAGCAGTACTTC.

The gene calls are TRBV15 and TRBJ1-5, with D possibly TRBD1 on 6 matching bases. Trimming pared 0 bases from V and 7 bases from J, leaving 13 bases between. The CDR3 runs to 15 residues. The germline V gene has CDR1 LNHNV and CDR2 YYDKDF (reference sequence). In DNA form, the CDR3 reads TGTGCCACCAGCAGAGATGTTGGGGGCGGGCAGCCCCAGCATTTT. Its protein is CATSRDVGGGQPQHF. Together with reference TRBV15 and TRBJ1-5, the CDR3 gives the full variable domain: DAMVIQNPRYQVTQFGKPVTLSCSQTLNHNVMYWYQQKSSQAPKLLFHYYDKDFNNEADTPDNFQSRRPNTSFCFLDIRSPGLGDTAMYLCATSRDVGGGQPQHFGDGTRLSIL.

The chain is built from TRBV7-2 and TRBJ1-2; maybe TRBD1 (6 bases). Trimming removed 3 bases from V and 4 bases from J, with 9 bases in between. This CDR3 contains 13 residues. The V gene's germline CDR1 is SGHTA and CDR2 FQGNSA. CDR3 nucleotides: TGTGCCAGCAGCTTGACAGGTCCCTATGGCTACACCTTC. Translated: CASSLTGPYGYTF.

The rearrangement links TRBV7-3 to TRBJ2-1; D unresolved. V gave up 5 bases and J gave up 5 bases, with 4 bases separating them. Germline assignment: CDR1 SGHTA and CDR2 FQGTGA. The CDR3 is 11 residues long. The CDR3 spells CASSQNNEQFF. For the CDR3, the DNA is TGTGCCAGCAGCCAGAACAATGAGCAGTTCTTC.

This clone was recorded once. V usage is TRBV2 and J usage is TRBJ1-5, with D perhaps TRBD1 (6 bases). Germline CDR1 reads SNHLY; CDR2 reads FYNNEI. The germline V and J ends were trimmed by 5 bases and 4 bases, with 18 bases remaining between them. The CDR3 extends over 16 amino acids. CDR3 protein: CASSKTLTGENQPQHF. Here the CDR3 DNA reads TGTGCCAGCAGTAAAACCTTGACAGGCGAGAATCAGCCCCAGCATTTT.

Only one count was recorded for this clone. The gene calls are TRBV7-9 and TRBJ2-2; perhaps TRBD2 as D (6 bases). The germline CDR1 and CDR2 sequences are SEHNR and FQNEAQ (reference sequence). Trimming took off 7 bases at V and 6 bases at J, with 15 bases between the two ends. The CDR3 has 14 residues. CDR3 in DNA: TGTGCCAGCACCCTGGGGACTGGCGCCGGGGAGCTGTTTTTT. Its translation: CASTLGTGAGELFF.

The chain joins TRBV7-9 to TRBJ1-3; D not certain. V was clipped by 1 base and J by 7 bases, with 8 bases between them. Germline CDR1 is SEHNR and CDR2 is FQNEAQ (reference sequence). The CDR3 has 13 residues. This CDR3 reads CASSLEVLNTIYF. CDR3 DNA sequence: TGTGCCAGCAGCTTAGAAGTACTTAACACCATATATTTT.

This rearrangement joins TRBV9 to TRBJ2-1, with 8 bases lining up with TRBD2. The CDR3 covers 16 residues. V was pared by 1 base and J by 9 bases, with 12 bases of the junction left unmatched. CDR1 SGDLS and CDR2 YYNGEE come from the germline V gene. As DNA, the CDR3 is TGTGCCAGCAGCGTAATACCCCGGGGGGGCCTATCTGAGCAGTTCTTC. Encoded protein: CASSVIPRGGLSEQFF.

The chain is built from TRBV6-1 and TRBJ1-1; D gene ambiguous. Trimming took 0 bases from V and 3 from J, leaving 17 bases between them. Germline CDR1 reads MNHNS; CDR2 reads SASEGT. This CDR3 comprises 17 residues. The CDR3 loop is CASSEAPAKRADTEAFF. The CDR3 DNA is TGTGCCAGCAGTGAAGCGCCGGCAAAGAGGGCGGACACTGAAGCTTTCTTT.

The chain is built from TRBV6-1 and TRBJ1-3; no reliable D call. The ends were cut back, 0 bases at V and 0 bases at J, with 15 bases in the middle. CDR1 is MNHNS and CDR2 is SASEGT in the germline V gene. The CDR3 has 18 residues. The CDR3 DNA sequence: TGTGCCAGCAGTGAAGCGAACGTTATGAGGAGCTCTGGAAACACCATATATTTT. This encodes CASSEANVMRSSGNTIYF.

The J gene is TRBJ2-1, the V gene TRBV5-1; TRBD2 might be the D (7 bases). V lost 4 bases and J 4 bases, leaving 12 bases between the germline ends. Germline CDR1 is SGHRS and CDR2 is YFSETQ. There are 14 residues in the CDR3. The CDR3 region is CASSQGGGYNEQFF. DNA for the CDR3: TGCGCCAGCAGCCAAGGGGGGGGATACAATGAGCAGTTCTTC.

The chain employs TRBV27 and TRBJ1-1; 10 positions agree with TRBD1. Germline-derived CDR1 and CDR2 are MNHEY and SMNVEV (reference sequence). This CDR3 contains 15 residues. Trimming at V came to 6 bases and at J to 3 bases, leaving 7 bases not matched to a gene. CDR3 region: CASRGTGAGDTEAFF. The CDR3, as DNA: TGTGCCAGCAGGGGGACAGGGGCGGGCGACACTGAAGCTTTCTTT.